A selection of T cell receptor beta chains follows, all from one sample in a study of blood T cell repertoires in COVID-19. Assay: immunoSEQ multiplex PCR; the TCRdb copy retains only in-frame clones and omits some. This sample yields some 250,000 clones, of which approximately 86% are seen a single time; more than 4.5% belongs to the top ten. The sample taken for sequencing was peripheral blood. The receptor set was obtained from a woman aged 55-75 years with COVID-19, enrolled during active disease. Each CDR3 is given with its conserved first and last residue.

V gene: TRBV23-1; CDR3 protein: CASSQVPEGGPSRGSPLHF
V gene: TRBV11-2; CDR3 protein: CASSPGLAGVADTQYF
V gene: TRBV6-5; CDR3 protein: CASSYSGSHYEQYF
V gene: TRBV12-3/TRBV12-4; CDR3 protein: CATRQGVGNEQFF
V gene: TRBV7-2; CDR3 protein: CASSRDRIGSGNTIYF
V gene: TRBV11-2; CDR3 protein: CASSSGTGISREAFF
V gene: TRBV3-1/TRBV3-2; CDR3 protein: CASSPRGYGANVLTF
V gene: TRBV27; CDR3 protein: CASRTQGQGGGRNIQYF
V gene: TRBV19; CDR3 protein: CASSERTSGMAKNIQYF
V gene: TRBV16; CDR3 protein: CASSRYTGTPYEQYF
V gene: TRBV7-8; CDR3 protein: CASSRGTGDGETQYF
V gene: TRBV3-1/TRBV3-2; CDR3 protein: CASSHVTYEQYF
V gene: TRBV19; CDR3 protein: CASTPVTGGRGNTEAFF
V gene: TRBV6-5; CDR3 protein: CASSLHPGFSGNTIYF
V gene: TRBV19; CDR3 protein: CASSRNRVVNEKLFF
V gene: TRBV19; CDR3 protein: CASSIEPGETQYF
V gene: TRBV3-1/TRBV3-2; CDR3 protein: CASSPYSGAGEQYF
V gene: TRBV13; CDR3 protein: CASSFTRGGTSNQPQHF
V gene: TRBV6-5; CDR3 protein: CASRGTGNSNQPQHF
V gene: TRBV5-1; CDR3 protein: CASSPGTSGTPGSCFF
V gene: TRBV7-8; CDR3 protein: CASSREGTVSNQPQHF
V gene: TRBV7-3; CDR3 protein: CASSLSGTGELFF
V gene: TRBV28; CDR3 protein: CASSLPVSTEAFF
V gene: TRBV9; CDR3 protein: CASSVAAGLYNEQFF
V gene: TRBV28; CDR3 protein: CASTRSGGITDTQYF
V gene: TRBV6-1; CDR3 protein: CASNDRGVSYGYTF
V gene: TRBV7-9; CDR3 protein: CASSKIRENTEAFF
V gene: TRBV29-1; CDR3 protein: CSVWGGGTDTQYF
V gene: TRBV28; CDR3 protein: CASSSTGMSYGYTF
V gene: TRBV7-2; CDR3 protein: CASSTGRETQYF
V gene: TRBV6-2/TRBV6-3; CDR3 protein: CASSPNYSPLHF
V gene: TRBV28; CDR3 protein: CASSARPGRKVRRDF
V gene: TRBV28; CDR3 protein: CASQGTGELFF
V gene: TRBV19; CDR3 protein: CASSQYGVSAFF
V gene: TRBV5-5; CDR3 protein: CASSLSIGDRNGDEQFF
V gene: TRBV15; CDR3 protein: CATSRDFPGTSGSGTQYF
V gene: TRBV7-2; CDR3 protein: CASSISRGTYGYTF
V gene: TRBV19; CDR3 protein: CASSSAGTDNQPQHF
V gene: TRBV30; CDR3 protein: CAWGRQGPYNEQFF
V gene: TRBV5-1; CDR3 protein: CASSPGIAGGETQYF
V gene: TRBV9; CDR3 protein: CASSVGQGNEKLFF
V gene: TRBV18; CDR3 protein: CASSRRTGRGSLDEQFF
V gene: TRBV5-1; CDR3 protein: CASSLVRVSYNEQFF
V gene: TRBV28; CDR3 protein: CASSLPGLETQYF
V gene: TRBV19; CDR3 protein: CASSMANHEQYF
V gene: TRBV29-1; CDR3 protein: CSVSGQLYNEQFF
V gene: TRBV18; CDR3 protein: CASSPYRETQYF
V gene: TRBV10-1; CDR3 protein: CASSDTAGPPGGQFF
V gene: TRBV24-1; CDR3 protein: CATSESGQGLNEKLFF
V gene: TRBV7-6; CDR3 protein: CASSLPGGLSGANVLTF
V gene: TRBV15; CDR3 protein: CATSRDRAGGFYNEQFF
V gene: TRBV5-5; CDR3 protein: CASSLATRNTEAFF
V gene: TRBV28; CDR3 protein: CASSLVATEQFF